The 14 T cell receptor beta chains below come from one sample, sequenced in a study of metastatic and nonmetastatic thyroid tumors. TCRdb re-called the PCR reads with MiXCR. The repertoire holds 9,000 to 9,500 clones, about 30% seen once, with roughly a fifth in the top ten. Not a single patient had been given any form of treatment at any point before undergoing thyroid surgery. The source material was tumor tissue. All receptors come from a female donor with papillary thyroid cancer or a benign thyroid nodule (not recorded which). Some clones in this sample may be carry-over from other donors' samples.

This clone was seen only a few times. This chain connects TRBV28 to TRBJ2-7, with 11 bases identical to TRBD2. CDR1 MDHEN and CDR2 SYDVKM come from the germline V gene. V was clipped by 2 bases and J by 0 bases; unmatched bases: 12. The CDR3 has 19 amino acids. The CDR3 region has the DNA TGTGCCAGCAGTTTACCCCAACGGACTAGCGGGCCTTTCTCCTACGAGCAGTACTTC. It specifies CASSLPQRTSGPFSYEQYF.

This clone was detected only once. This chain links TRBV13 with TRBJ1-3; no firm D call. The CDR3 is made up of 16 amino acids. The V end lost 0 bases, the J end lost 0 bases, and 9 bases lay between the germline ends. Germline CDR1 and CDR2: PRHDT and FYEKMQ (reference sequence). The DNA of the CDR3 is TGTGCCAGCAGCTTAGGCCCAACAGTCTCTGGAAACACCATATATTTT. Residues: CASSLGPTVSGNTIYF.

V and J are TRBV19 and TRBJ1-6; possibly TRBD1 for D (6 bases). The CDR3 extends over 16 amino acids. Germline CDR1 and CDR2: LNHDA and SQIVND (reference sequence). V gave up 3 bases and J gave up 10 bases, with 19 bases separating them. The CDR3 DNA reads as TGTGCCAGTAGTATCCTCCCACAGGGAGGTCGGTCACCCCTCCACTTT. Translation: CASSILPQGGRSPLHF.

In the case of this clone: This specimen includes other DNA sequences encoding the same CDR3. The chain uses TRBV20-1 and TRBJ2-3; 9 positions agree with TRBD2. V trimming: 7 bases; J trimming: 2 bases; junction bases outside the gene matches: 7. Germline values: CDR1 DFQATT, CDR2 SNEGSKA (reference sequence). The CDR3 has 14 residues. CDR3 residues: CSGRAGGNTDTQYF. The CDR3 DNA sequence: TGCAGTGGTCGGGCGGGAGGGAACACAGATACGCAGTATTTT.

This clone was detected ten times or more. The chain carries TRBV19 and TRBJ1-1; 7 positions agree with TRBD1. Germline V gene lookup returns CDR1 LNHDA and CDR2 SQIVND (reference sequence). J gave up 5 bases and V 6 bases, and 9 bases lay outside the gene matches. CDR3 length equals 14 residues. CDR3 DNA: TGTGCCAGTAGCAGGACAGGACGGAGAACTGAAGCTTTCTTT. Its protein is CASSRTGRRTEAFF. The complete variable domain, with remaining parts taken from reference TRBV19 and TRBJ1-1, reads DGGITQSPKYLFRKEGQNVTLSCEQNLNHDAMYWYRQDPGQGLRLIYYSQIVNDFQKGDIAEGYSVSREKKESFPLTVTSAQKNPTAFYLCASSRTGRRTEAFFGQGTRLTVV.

The rearrangement uses TRBV10-3 and TRBJ2-3; no clear D. Germline V CDR1 and CDR2: ENHRY, SYGVKD. V lost 5 bases and J lost 3, with 12 bases in between. The CDR3 loop spans 14 amino acids. The CDR3 reads CAISYSVSTDTQYF. In nucleotides, the CDR3 is TGTGCCATCAGTTACTCAGTCTCTACAGATACGCAGTATTTT.

The CDR3 loop is CASRAPGSYNEQFF. In DNA form, the CDR3 reads TGTGCCAGCAGGGCCCCAGGCTCCTACAATGAGCAGTTCTTC. The V call is TRBV12-3 or TRBV12-4, the J call TRBJ2-1; the D is unclear. The CDR3 is 14 amino acids. V lost 6 bases and J 0 bases, leaving 9 bases between the germline ends.

The gene calls are TRBV5-1 and TRBJ1-2, with no clear D. Germline V gene data show CDR1 as SGHRS and CDR2 as YFSETQ. Trimming pared 4 bases from V and 7 bases from J, leaving 17 bases between. The CDR3 has 14 amino acids. The CDR3 DNA follows: TGCGCCAGCAGCGCCCGGCGGGGAGTCTCTGGCTACACCTTC. Encoded protein: CASSARRGVSGYTF.

This clone was recorded at least ten times. The chain carries TRBV10-3 and TRBJ2-1, with 11 bases lining up with TRBD1. The CDR3 has 17 residues. Trimming cost V 2 bases and J 11 bases; bases outside gene matches: 14. Germline lookup yields CDR1 ENHRY and CDR2 SYGVKD. This CDR3 is CAISEALGQGARFQQFF. The CDR3 region has the DNA TGTGCCATCAGTGAGGCCCTCGGACAGGGGGCGCGATTCCAGCAGTTCTTC.

A single count supports this clone. The V and J genes are TRBV6-2 or TRBV6-3 and TRBJ2-2, with 10 positions matching TRBD2. This CDR3 comprises 20 residues. V lost 2 bases to trimming and J lost 3 bases; unmatched junction nucleotides: 15. Per the germline V gene, CDR1 is MNHEY and CDR2 is SVGEGT. As DNA, the CDR3 is TGTGCCAGCAGTTACGGGAAACAGACTAGCGGGCCAACGGACACCGGGGAGCTGTTTTTT. It encodes CASSYGKQTSGPTDTGELFF.

By share of the sample, this clone is medium-sized. The chain recombines TRBV12-3 or TRBV12-4 with TRBJ1-2; 8 nucleotides align to TRBD1. J lost 2 bases, V lost 3 bases, and 8 bases had no gene match. The CDR3 runs to 16 residues. CDR3 residues: CASSFGSRTGNYGYTF. The CDR3 nucleotides are TGTGCCAGCAGTTTCGGTTCCCGGACAGGGAACTATGGCTACACCTTC.

The chain recombines TRBV5-4 with TRBJ2-5; D gene uncertain. This CDR3 region has 11 residues. Trimming removed 2 bases at V and 4 bases at J, with 3 bases between. Germline loops: CDR1 SGHNT, CDR2 YYREEE (reference sequence). This chain's CDR3 is CASSFGETQYF. The CDR3 DNA is TGTGCCAGCAGCTTCGGAGAGACCCAGTACTTC.

This clone was counted ten times or more. The V and J genes are TRBV29-1 and TRBJ2-1, with no clear D. The ends were cut back, 5 bases at V and 3 bases at J, with 11 bases in the middle. The germline V gene encodes CDR1 SQVTM and CDR2 ANQGSEA. The CDR3 consists of 13 residues. The CDR3 region has the DNA TGCAGCGTTCGGCAGACAAACTACAATGAGCAGTTCTTC. Translated, it gives CSVRQTNYNEQFF.

The V gene is TRBV20-1, the J gene TRBJ2-3; possibly TRBD1 or TRBD2 for D (6 bases each). CDR3 size: 16 residues. Trimming took 7 bases from V and 4 from J, leaving 24 bases between them. Germline V gene sequence: CDR1 DFQATT, CDR2 SNEGSKA (reference sequence). The CDR3 DNA sequence: TGCAGTGTGACCGGGGGCGCGGGATATAGCTCAGATACGCAGTATTTT. Residues: CSVTGGAGYSSDTQYF.